These 16 T cell receptor beta chains originate from one sample sequenced in a study of T cell changes during pregnancy in multiple sclerosis (dated by TCRdb to about 2019). Libraries were constructed by the immunoSEQ multiplex PCR assay. The clones in this table, taken by TCRdb from immuneACCESS, are in-frame only. Not every clone is retained; where verified, under half of the shortfall comes from an unresolved V gene, and the cause of the rest is unknown. For this sample there are 40,000 to 55,000 clones; 85% to 90% appear just once. The top ten clonotypes cover roughly 8.5% of the sample. The specimen comprised CD8+ T cells from peripheral blood mononuclear cells, sampled in the second trimester of pregnancy. The receptors shown here come from a female donor with multiple sclerosis, enrolled in a pregnancy study.

The chain has TRBV15 and TRBJ2-7; TRBD1 matches at 8 bases. The ends lost 6 bases at V and 5 bases at J; junction bases unmatched: 6. Germline V gives CDR1 LNHNV, CDR2 YYDKDF (reference sequence). CDR3 length: 13 amino acids. CDR3 nucleotides: TGTGCCACCAGTCAGGGGGCGAGGAACGAGCAGTACTTC. Protein sequence: CATSQGARNEQYF.

The chain employs TRBV9 and TRBJ2-3, with TRBD2 matching over 13 bases. The V segment lost 5 bases and the J segment 1 base; nucleotides outside the gene matches: 4. CDR3 length: 16 residues. Germline loops: CDR1 SGDLS, CDR2 YYNGEE. DNA for the CDR3: TGTGCCAGCAGTGTCGGGACTAGCGGGGGCACAGATACGCAGTATTTT. Protein sequence: CASSVGTSGGTDTQYF.

The chain combines TRBV29-1 with TRBJ2-5; 9 positions match TRBD1. Germline CDR1 SQVTM, CDR2 ANQGSEA. The CDR3 is made up of 12 amino acids. V shed 8 bases and J 5 bases; nucleotides not matched to a gene: 6. CDR3 nucleotides: TGCAGCTCACAGGGGGCTGAGGAGACCCAGTACTTC. It encodes CSSQGAEETQYF.

This clone has just one count. The rearrangement uses TRBV14 and TRBJ1-4, with TRBD1 matching 10 bases. Germline trimming cut 4 bases from V and 6 bases from J; bases unmatched to any gene: 5. CDR1 is SGHDN, CDR2 FVKESK, per germline. This CDR3 has 15 amino acids. CDR3 DNA: TGTGCCAGCAGCCCCCGGACAGGGGGACATGAAAAACTGTTTTTT. It yields the protein CASSPRTGGHEKLFF.

The chain recombines TRBV2 with TRBJ2-7; D remains ambiguous. Trimming stripped 8 bases from V and 0 bases from J, with 20 bases between. The germline gives CDR1 SNHLY, CDR2 FYNNEI. This CDR3 comprises 16 residues. The CDR3 DNA is TGTGCCAGCCAACGCCCAATAACAGTAAGCTCCTACGAGCAGTACTTC. Amino acid sequence: CASQRPITVSSYEQYF.

This clone has only a few counts. The V call is TRBV14, the J call TRBJ1-6; D uncertain. This CDR3 contains 12 residues. Germline-derived CDR1 and CDR2 are SGHDN and FVKESK. Trimming removed 6 bases at V and 9 bases at J, with 9 bases between. CDR3 loop: CASSRGGSPLHF. The CDR3, as DNA: TGTGCCAGCAGTCGGGGAGGTTCACCCCTCCACTTT.

This clone appeared many times. The rearrangement joins TRBV4-2 to TRBJ2-2; D is unclear. Germline lookup yields CDR1 LGHNA and CDR2 YNFKEQ. Trimming took 2 bases from V and 7 from J, leaving 14 bases between them. CDR3 length: 15 amino acids. The DNA of the CDR3 is TGTGCCAGCAGCCAACTCCTAGGATACGACGGGGAGCTGTTTTTT. It codes for CASSQLLGYDGELFF.

The gene calls are TRBV15 and TRBJ1-5; D is ambiguous. The CDR3 is made up of 17 amino acids. The germline CDR1 and CDR2 sequences are LNHNV and YYDKDF (reference sequence). V shed 3 bases and J shed 0 bases, with 15 bases lying between them. The CDR3 coding sequence is TGTGCCACCAGCAGGGAACTTGACAAGTATAGCAATCAGCCCCAGCATTTT. As protein: CATSRELDKYSNQPQHF.

The rearrangement links TRBV10-2 to TRBJ2-7, with 9 bases lining up with TRBD2. The CDR3 loop spans 13 amino acids. Germline assignment: CDR1 WSHSY and CDR2 SAAADI. V was clipped by 8 bases and J by 0 bases; unmatched bases: 2. CDR3 loop: CASSSGVSYEQYF. The CDR3, as DNA: TGCGCCAGCTCTAGCGGGGTCTCCTACGAGCAGTACTTC.

The chain employs TRBV11-2 and TRBJ2-3; 11 nucleotides align to TRBD1. Germline V gives CDR1 SGHAT, CDR2 FQNNGV. This CDR3 contains 16 residues. V shed 5 bases and J 6 bases; nucleotides not matched to a gene: 10. The CDR3: CASSQRPGQGGDTQYF. The CDR3 DNA sequence: TGTGCCAGCAGCCAAAGACCGGGACAGGGGGGGGATACGCAGTATTTT.

The chain couples TRBV7-9 to TRBJ2-7; 10 nucleotides match TRBD2. In germline, CDR1 is SEHNR, CDR2 FQNEAQ (reference sequence). The trim removed 5 bases at V and 4 bases at J, leaving 11 bases unmatched. The CDR3 has 16 residues. This CDR3 is CASSPETGLAAYEQYF. CDR3 in DNA: TGTGCCAGCAGCCCCGAGACCGGACTAGCGGCTTACGAGCAGTACTTC.

This chain uses TRBV7-8 with TRBJ2-1; perhaps TRBD1 as D (8 bases). This CDR3 comprises 15 residues. V was pared by 5 bases and J by 5 bases, with 16 bases between. CDR1 is SGHVS, CDR2 FQNEAQ, per germline. The CDR3 loop is CASSATGEGHNEQFF. As DNA, the CDR3 is TGTGCCAGCAGCGCGACAGGGGAGGGTCACAATGAGCAGTTCTTC.

The chain uses TRBV15 and TRBJ1-1, with a tentative D call TRBD1 (5 bases). Germline CDR1 is LNHNV and CDR2 is YYDKDF (reference sequence). V was clipped by 4 bases and J by 7 bases, with 13 bases between them. There are 13 residues in the CDR3. The CDR3 DNA reads as TGTGCCACCAGCACCAAGACAGACCTTGAAGCTTTCTTT. This sequence encodes CATSTKTDLEAFF.

This clone turned up a few times. The gene calls are TRBV7-9 and TRBJ2-1; 10 bases are a match to TRBD1. Per the germline V gene, CDR1 is SEHNR and CDR2 is FQNEAQ (reference sequence). This CDR3 is built from 15 residues. Trimming took 5 bases from V and 4 from J; bases not matched to a gene: 5. As DNA, the CDR3 is TGTGCCAGCAGCCTGGGACAGGGGATTTACAATGAGCAGTTCTTC. As protein: CASSLGQGIYNEQFF.

This clone was picked up a small number of times. V gene TRBV27 combines with J gene TRBJ1-6; D call uncertain. Trimming stripped 3 bases from V and 0 bases from J, with 12 bases between. There are 17 residues in the CDR3. The germline V gene has CDR1 MNHEY and CDR2 SMNVEV (reference sequence). CDR3 sequence: CASSFGLAPSYNSPLHF. CDR3 bases: TGTGCCAGCAGTTTCGGGTTAGCCCCCTCCTATAATTCACCCCTCCACTTT.

The V call is TRBV5-4, the J call TRBJ2-1, with TRBD2 matching 9 bases. Germline V gene lookup returns CDR1 SGHNT and CDR2 YYREEE (reference sequence). Unmatched junction bases numbered 3, after V lost 4 bases and J lost 10 bases. The CDR3 is 12 residues long. CDR3 DNA sequence: TGTGCCAGCAGCATTGGACTAGCGGAGCAGTTCTTC. It yields the protein CASSIGLAEQFF.